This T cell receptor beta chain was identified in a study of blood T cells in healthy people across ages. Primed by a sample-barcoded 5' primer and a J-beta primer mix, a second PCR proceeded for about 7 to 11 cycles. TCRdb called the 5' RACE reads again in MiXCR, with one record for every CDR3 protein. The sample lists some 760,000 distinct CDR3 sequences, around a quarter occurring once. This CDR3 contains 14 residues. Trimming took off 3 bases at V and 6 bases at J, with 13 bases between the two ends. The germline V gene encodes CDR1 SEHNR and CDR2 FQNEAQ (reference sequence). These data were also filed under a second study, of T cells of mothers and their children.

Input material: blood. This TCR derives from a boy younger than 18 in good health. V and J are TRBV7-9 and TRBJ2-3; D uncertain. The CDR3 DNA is TGTGCCAGCAGCTTGCCTCTAGGCCGGGATACGCAGTATTTT. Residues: CASSLPLGRDTQYF.